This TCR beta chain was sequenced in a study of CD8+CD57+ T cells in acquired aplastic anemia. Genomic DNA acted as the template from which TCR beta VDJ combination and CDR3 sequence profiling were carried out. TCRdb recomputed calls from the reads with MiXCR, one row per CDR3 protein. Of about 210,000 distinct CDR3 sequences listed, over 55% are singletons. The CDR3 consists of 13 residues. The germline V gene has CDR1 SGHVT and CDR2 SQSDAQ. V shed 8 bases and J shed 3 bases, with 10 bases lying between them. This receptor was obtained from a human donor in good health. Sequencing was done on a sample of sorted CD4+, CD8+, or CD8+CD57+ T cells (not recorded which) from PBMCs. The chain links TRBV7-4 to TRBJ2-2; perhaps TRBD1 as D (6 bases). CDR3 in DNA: TGTGCCAGCGTTACAGGGTACACCGGGGAGCTGTTTTTT. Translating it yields CASVTGYTGELFF.